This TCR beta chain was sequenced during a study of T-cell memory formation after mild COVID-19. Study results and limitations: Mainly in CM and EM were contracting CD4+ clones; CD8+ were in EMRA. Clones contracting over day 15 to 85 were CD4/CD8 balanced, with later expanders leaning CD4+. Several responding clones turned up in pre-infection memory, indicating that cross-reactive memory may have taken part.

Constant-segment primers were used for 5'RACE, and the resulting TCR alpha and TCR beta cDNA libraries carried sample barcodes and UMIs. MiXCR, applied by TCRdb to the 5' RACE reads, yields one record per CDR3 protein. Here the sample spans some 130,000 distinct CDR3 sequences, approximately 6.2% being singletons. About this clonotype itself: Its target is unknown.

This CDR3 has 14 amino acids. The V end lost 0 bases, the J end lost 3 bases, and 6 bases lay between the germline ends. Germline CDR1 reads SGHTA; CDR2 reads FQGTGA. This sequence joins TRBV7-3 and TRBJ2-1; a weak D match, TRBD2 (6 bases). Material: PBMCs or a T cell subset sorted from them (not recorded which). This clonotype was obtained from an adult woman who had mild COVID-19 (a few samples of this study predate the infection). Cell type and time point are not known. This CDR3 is CASSLTGGYNEQFF. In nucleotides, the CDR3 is TGTGCCAGCAGCTTAACCGGGGGCTACAATGAGCAGTTCTTC.